This T cell receptor beta chain was sequenced during a study of T-cell memory formation after mild COVID-19. In the study overall: Largely donor-specific TCR clusters were found.

This clonotype has a handful of counts. The trim removed 5 bases at V and 0 bases at J, leaving 4 bases unmatched. The CDR3 extends over 15 amino acids. The germline V gene encodes CDR1 LGHNA and CDR2 YNFKEQ. TCR alpha and TCR beta cDNA libraries with sample barcodes and UMIs came from 5'RACE using constant-segment primers. TCRdb recomputed calls from the 5' RACE reads with MiXCR, one row per CDR3 protein. The repertoire has tens of thousands of distinct CDR3 sequences, 28% of them found once; the top ten carry 40% to 45%. The V call is TRBV4-2, the J call TRBJ1-1, with TRBD1 matching over 9 bases. The sample consisted of PBMCs or a T cell subset sorted from them (not recorded which). This sequence originates from a man aged 18-30 years who had mild COVID-19 (a few samples of this study predate the infection). Cell type and time point are not known. CDR3 residues: CASSKTGGMNTEAFF. CDR3 bases: TGTGCCAGCAGCAAAACAGGGGGCATGAACACTGAAGCTTTCTTT.